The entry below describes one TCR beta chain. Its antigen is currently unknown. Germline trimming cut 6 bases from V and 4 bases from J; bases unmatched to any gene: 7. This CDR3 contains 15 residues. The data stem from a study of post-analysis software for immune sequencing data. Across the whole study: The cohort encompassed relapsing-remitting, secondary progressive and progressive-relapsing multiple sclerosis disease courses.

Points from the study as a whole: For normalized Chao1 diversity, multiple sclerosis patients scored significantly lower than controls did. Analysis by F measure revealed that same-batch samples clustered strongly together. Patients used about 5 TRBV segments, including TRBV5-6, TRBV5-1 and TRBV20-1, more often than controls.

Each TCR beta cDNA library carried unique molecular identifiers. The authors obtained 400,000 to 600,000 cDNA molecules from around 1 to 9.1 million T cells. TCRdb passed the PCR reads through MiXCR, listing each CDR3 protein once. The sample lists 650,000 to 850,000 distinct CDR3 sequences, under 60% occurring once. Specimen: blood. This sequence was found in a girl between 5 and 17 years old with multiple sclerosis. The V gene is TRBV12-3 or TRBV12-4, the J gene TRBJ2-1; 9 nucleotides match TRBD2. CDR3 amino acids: CASRAREGRYNEQFF. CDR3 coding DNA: TGTGCCAGCAGAGCGCGGGAGGGCCGATACAATGAGCAGTTCTTC.